This is a list of T cell receptor beta chains from one sample in a study of T-cell reconstitution after alpha-beta-depleted transplantation in children. TCRdb reprocessed the PCR reads via MiXCR and lists one record per CDR3 protein. In the table there are around 190,000 distinct CDR3 sequences, approximately 6.9% of which are singletons. The sequenced sample was PBMCs, obtained before TCRalphabeta/CD19-depleted stem cell transplant. The receptor source for this set is a boy younger than 10 with acute lymphoblastic leukemia, due to receive a stem cell transplant. CDR3s include the opening cysteine and the closing phenylalanine or tryptophan. The D gene is left open where the match is weak. A row's size may be missing; if present it is once, few, many or a size class.

V: TRBV7-9
J: TRBJ2-7
size: many
D: TRBD1
CDR3: CASSLTGESYEQYF
DNA: TGTGCCAGCAGCCTTACAGGGGAGTCCTACGAGCAGTACTTC

V: TRBV20-1
J: TRBJ2-7
size: many
D: NA
CDR3: CSARERRYKTASSYEQYF
DNA: TGCAGTGCTAGAGAAAGGAGGTATAAAACAGCGTCCTCCTACGAGCAGTACTTC

V: TRBV7-2
J: TRBJ2-7
size: many
D: NA
CDR3: CASSLAGGAYYEQYF
DNA: TGTGCCAGCAGCTTAGCCGGGGGAGCCTATTACGAGCAGTACTTC

V: TRBV12-3/TRBV12-4
J: TRBJ2-5
size: many
D: NA
CDR3: CASSIGTGETQYF
DNA: TGTGCCAGCAGCATCGGGACTGGAGAGACCCAGTACTTC

V: TRBV20-1
J: TRBJ1-1
size: few
D: NA
CDR3: CSARLGGTEAFF
DNA: TGCAGTGCTCGGCTCGGAGGCACTGAAGCTTTCTTT

V: TRBV7-9
J: TRBJ2-1
size: few
D: NA
CDR3: CASSKSETGHNEQFF
DNA: TGTGCCAGCAGTAAGTCCGAGACAGGCCACAATGAGCAGTTCTTC

V: TRBV5-6
J: TRBJ2-4
size: many
D: NA
CDR3: CASSTEEGNIQYF
DNA: TGTGCCAGCAGCACTGAGGAGGGGAACATTCAGTACTTC

V: TRBV27
J: TRBJ2-1
size: NA
D: NA
CDR3: CASSSGTAPSYNEQFF
DNA: TGTGCCAGCAGTTCGGGGACTGCACCCTCCTACAATGAGCAGTTCTTC

V: TRBV7-9
J: TRBJ1-4
size: few
D: TRBD1
CDR3: CASSLASGTGEKLFF
DNA: TGTGCCAGCAGCTTAGCGTCCGGGACAGGGGAAAAACTGTTTTTT

V: TRBV3-1
J: TRBJ2-3
size: NA
D: NA
CDR3: CASSKTATLTDTQYF
DNA: TGTGCCAGCAGCAAAACAGCCACTTTAACAGATACGCAGTATTTT

V: TRBV7-9
J: TRBJ2-1
size: many
D: NA
CDR3: CASRSPRIGYMVDEQFF
DNA: TGTGCCAGCAGGTCCCCCAGGATCGGCTATATGGTGGATGAGCAGTTCTTC

V: TRBV27
J: TRBJ1-6
size: NA
D: TRBD1
CDR3: CASRMDRENSPLHF
DNA: TGTGCCAGCAGGATGGACAGGGAAAATTCACCCCTCCACTTT

V: TRBV5-5
J: TRBJ2-1
size: few
D: NA
CDR3: CASSLGAGLTNNEQFF
DNA: TGTGCCAGCAGCTTGGGAGCAGGGCTTACCAACAATGAGCAGTTCTTC

V: TRBV6-2/TRBV6-3
J: TRBJ2-7
size: few
D: TRBD2
CDR3: CASSPVAGGPNEQYF
DNA: TGTGCCAGCAGTCCCGTGGCGGGAGGGCCCAACGAGCAGTACTTC